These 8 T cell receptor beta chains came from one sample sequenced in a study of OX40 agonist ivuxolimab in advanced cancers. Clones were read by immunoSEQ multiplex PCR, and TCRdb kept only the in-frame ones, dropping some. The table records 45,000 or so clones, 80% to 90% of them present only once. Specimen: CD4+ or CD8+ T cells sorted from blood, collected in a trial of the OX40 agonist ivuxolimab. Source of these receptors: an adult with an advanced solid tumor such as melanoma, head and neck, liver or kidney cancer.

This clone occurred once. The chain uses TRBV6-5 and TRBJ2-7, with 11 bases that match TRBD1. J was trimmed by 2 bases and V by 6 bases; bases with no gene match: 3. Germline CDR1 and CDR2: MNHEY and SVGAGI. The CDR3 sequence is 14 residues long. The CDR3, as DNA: TGTGCCAGCAGCCGGACAGGGGGCACCTACGAGCAGTACTTC. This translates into CASSRTGGTYEQYF.

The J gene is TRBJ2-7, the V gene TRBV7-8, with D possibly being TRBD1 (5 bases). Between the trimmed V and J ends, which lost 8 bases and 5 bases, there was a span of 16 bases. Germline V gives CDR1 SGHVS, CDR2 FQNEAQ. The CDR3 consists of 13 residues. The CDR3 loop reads CASRIPGSHEQYF. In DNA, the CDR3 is TGTGCCAGCCGTATACCAGGGTCCCACGAGCAGTACTTC.

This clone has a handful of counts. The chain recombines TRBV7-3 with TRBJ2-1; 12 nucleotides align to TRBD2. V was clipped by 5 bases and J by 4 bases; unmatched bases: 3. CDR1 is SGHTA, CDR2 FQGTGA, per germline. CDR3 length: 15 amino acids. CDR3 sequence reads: CASSLGLAGYNEQFF. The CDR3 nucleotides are TGTGCCAGCAGCCTAGGACTAGCGGGATACAATGAGCAGTTCTTC. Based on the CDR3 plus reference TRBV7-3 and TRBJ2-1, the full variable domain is GAGVSQTPSNKVTEKGKYVELRCDPISGHTALYWYRQSLGQGPEFLIYFQGTGAADDSGLPNDRFFAVRPEGSVSTLKIQRTERGDSAVYLCASSLGLAGYNEQFFGPGTRLTVL.

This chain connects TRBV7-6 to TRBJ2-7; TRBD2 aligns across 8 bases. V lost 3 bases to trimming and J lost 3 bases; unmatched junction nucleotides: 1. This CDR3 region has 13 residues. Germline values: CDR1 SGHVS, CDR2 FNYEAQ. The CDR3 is CASSLGLGYEQYF. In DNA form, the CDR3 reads TGTGCCAGCAGCTTGGGACTAGGCTACGAGCAGTACTTC.

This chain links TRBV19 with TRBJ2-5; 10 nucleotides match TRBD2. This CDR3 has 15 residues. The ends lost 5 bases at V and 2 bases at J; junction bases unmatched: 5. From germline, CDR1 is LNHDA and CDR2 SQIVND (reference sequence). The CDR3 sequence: CASSATSGAQETQYF. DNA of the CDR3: TGTGCCAGTAGTGCCACTAGCGGGGCACAAGAGACCCAGTACTTC. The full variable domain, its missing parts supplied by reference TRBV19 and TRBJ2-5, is DGGITQSPKYLFRKEGQNVTLSCEQNLNHDAMYWYRQDPGQGLRLIYYSQIVNDFQKGDIAEGYSVSREKKESFPLTVTSAQKNPTAFYLCASSATSGAQETQYFGPGTRLLVL.

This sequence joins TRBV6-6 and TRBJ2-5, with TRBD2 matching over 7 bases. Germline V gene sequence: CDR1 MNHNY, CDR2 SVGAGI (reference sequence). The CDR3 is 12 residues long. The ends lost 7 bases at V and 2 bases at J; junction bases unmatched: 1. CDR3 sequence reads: CASKRGQETQYF. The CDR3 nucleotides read TGTGCCAGCAAGCGGGGACAAGAGACCCAGTACTTC.

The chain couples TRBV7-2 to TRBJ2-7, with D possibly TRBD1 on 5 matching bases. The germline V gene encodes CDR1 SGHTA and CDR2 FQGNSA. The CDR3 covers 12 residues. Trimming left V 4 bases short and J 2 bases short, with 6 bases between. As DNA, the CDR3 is TGTGCCAGCAGCTGGACACCCTACGAGCAGTACTTC. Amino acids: CASSWTPYEQYF.

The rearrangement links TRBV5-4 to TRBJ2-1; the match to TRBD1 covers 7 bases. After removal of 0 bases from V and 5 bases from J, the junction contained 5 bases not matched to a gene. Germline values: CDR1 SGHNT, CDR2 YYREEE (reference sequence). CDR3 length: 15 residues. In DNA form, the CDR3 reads TGTGCCAGCAGCTTGGGGATGGGGACAGACAATGAGCAGTTCTTC. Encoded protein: CASSLGMGTDNEQFF. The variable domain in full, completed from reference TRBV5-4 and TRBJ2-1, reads ETGVTQSPTHLIKTRGQQVTLRCSSQSGHNTVSWYQQALGQGPQFIFQYYREEENGRGNFPPRFSGLQFPNYSSELNVNALELDDSALYLCASSLGMGTDNEQFFGPGTRLTVL.